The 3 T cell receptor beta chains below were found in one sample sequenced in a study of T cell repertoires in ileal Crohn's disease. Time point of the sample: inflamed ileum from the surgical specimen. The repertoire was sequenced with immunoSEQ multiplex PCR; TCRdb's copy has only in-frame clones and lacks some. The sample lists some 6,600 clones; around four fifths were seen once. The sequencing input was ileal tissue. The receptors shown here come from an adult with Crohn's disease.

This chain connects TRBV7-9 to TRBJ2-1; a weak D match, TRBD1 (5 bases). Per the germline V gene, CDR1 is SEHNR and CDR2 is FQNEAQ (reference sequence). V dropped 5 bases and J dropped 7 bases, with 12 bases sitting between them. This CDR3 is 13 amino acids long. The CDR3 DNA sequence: TGTGCCAGCAGCCCCAATGCAGGGAATGAGCAGTTCTTC. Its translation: CASSPNAGNEQFF.

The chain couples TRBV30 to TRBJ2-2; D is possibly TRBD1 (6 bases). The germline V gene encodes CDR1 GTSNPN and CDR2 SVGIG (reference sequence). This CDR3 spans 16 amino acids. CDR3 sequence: CAGLPGDQTNTGELFF. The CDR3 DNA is TGTGCGGGGCTACCAGGGGACCAAACGAACACCGGGGAGCTGTTTTTT.

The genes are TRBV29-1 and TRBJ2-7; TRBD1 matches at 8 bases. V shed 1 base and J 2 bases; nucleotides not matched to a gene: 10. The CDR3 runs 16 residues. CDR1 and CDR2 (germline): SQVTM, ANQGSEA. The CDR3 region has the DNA TGCAGCGTTGAAGGAACCGGGACAGGCGGACCCTACGAGCAGTACTTC. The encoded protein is CSVEGTGTGGPYEQYF.